This TCR beta chain is drawn from a study of cytomegalovirus exposure and HLA in healthy donors. Separate from the approximately 670-subject first cohort, the approximately 120-subject validation cohort was the one that the donors belonged to. Germline V gene sequence: CDR1 MDHEN, CDR2 SYDVKM. CDR3 size: 13 residues. V lost 5 bases, J lost 6 bases, and 6 bases stayed unmatched. As for this clone: The antigen remains unidentified.

Method: immunoSEQ multiplex PCR; TCRdb's copy keeps in-frame clones and lacks some. The sample shows tens of thousands of clones, approximately 93% of them seen only once. Study-wide results and caveats: Cytomegalovirus association was assigned to about 180 TCR beta chains. A subsequent analysis found that TCR clusters from the first cohort also tended to co-occur in the 120 or so validation repertoires, with under 95% of cluster scores above 0.

This receptor was taken from a woman in her 30s in good health and CMV-seronegative. The chain has TRBV28 and TRBJ1-1; TRBD1 aligns across 7 bases. The sequenced sample consisted of PBMCs. In DNA, the CDR3 is TGTGCCAGCAGTGGTGACGGACAGGCTGAAGCTTTCTTT. Amino acid sequence: CASSGDGQAEAFF.